This T cell receptor beta chain was sequenced in a study of CD8+ T cells in alopecia areata. Study as a whole: Administration of oral tofacitinib to treated patients was at 5 to 10 mg twice daily. A 6-month period off drug followed tofacitinib, which lasted 6 to 18 months.

RNA was extracted and reverse transcribed into cDNA as the sequencing template. Sequencing was performed with immunoSEQ multiplex PCR; in TCRdb, only in-frame clones are kept and a portion is missing. The repertoire holds fewer than 150,000 clones, roughly 80% seen once, with approximately 25% in the top ten. Treatment meaning: oral pan-JAK inhibitor, 5-10 mg twice daily. Punch biopsies of lesional scalp, plus peripheral blood, were taken from alopecia areata patients. This CDR3 contains 18 residues. Germline V lookup: CDR1 PRHDT, CDR2 FYEKMQ (reference sequence). J lost 0 bases, V lost 5 bases, and 5 bases had no gene match.

This sequence was found in a human donor with alopecia areata. The V gene is TRBV13, the J gene TRBJ2-1, with TRBD2 matching 15 bases. The sample here was CD8+ T cells sorted from blood, taken at week 4, from a patient treated with tofacitinib. The CDR3 coding sequence is TGTGCCAGCAGCCCCGGGACTAGCGGGGGGAGCTCCTACAATGAGCAGTTCTTC. Translation gives CASSPGTSGGSSYNEQFF.